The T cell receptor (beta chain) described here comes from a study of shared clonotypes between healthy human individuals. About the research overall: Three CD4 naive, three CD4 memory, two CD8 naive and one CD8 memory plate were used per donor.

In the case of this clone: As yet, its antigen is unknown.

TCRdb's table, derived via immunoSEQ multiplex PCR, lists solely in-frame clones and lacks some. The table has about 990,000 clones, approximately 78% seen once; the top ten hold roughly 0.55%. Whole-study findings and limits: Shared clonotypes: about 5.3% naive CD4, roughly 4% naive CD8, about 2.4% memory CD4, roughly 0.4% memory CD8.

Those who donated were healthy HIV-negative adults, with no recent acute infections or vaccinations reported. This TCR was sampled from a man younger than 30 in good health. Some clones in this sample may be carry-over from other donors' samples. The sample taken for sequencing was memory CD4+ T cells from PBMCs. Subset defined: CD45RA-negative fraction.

CDR3 region: CASSEQGDLYEQYF. In nucleotides, the CDR3 is TGTGCCAGCAGTGAACAAGGAGACTTGTACGAGCAGTACTTC. V and J are TRBV2 and TRBJ2-7; D gene ambiguous. CDR1 SNHLY and CDR2 FYNNEI come from the germline V gene. V lost 2 bases to trimming and J lost 4 bases, with 12 bases between them. This CDR3 spans 14 amino acids.